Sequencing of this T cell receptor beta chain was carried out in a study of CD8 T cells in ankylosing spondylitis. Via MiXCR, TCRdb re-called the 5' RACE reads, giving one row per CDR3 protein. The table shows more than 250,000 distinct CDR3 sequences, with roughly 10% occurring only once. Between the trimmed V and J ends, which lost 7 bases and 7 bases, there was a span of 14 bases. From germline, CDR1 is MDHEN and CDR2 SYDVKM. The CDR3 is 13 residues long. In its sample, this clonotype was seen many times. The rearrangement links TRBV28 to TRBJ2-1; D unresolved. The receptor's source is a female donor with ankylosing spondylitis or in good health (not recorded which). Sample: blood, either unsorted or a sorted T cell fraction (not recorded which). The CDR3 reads CASTATAKNEQFF. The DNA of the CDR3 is TGTGCCAGCACTGCTACGGCTAAAAATGAGCAGTTCTTC.